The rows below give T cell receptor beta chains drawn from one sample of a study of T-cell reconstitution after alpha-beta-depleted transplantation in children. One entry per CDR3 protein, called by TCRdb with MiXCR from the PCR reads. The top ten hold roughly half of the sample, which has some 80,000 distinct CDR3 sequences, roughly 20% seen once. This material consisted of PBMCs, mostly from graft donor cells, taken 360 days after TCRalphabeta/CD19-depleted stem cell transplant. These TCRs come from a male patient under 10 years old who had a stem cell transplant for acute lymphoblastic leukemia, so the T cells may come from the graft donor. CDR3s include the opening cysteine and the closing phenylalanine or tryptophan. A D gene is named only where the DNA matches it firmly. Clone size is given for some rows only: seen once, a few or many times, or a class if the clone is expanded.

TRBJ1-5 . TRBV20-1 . CSARDPRENQPQHF TGCAGTGCTAGAGATCCCAGGGAAAATCAGCCCCAGCATTTT
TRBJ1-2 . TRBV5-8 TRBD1 CASSLLGQVSGYGYTF TGTGCCAGCAGCTTGCTGGGACAGGTGAGTGGCTATGGCTACACCTTC
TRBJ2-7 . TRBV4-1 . CASSPGLKSSYEQYF TGTGCCAGCAGCCCCGGGCTCAAGAGCTCCTACGAGCAGTACTTC
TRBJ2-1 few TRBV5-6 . CASSLIEDHWSSYNEQFF TGTGCCAGCAGCTTGATTGAGGACCATTGGAGCTCCTACAATGAGCAGTTCTTC
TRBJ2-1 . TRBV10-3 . CAASPGTGVYNEQFF TGTGCCGCCAGCCCCGGGACTGGGGTTTACAATGAGCAGTTCTTC
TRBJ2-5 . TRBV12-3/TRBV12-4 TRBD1 CASSLGGLAGGVETQYF TGTGCCAGCAGTTTGGGGGGATTGGCAGGGGGCGTAGAGACCCAGTACTTC
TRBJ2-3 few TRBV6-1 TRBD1 CASGTRDRATDTQYF TGTGCCAGCGGTACACGGGACAGGGCCACAGATACGCAGTATTTT
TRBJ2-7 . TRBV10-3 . CAIRGTVAYEQYF TGTGCCATCAGAGGGACTGTTGCCTACGAGCAGTACTTC
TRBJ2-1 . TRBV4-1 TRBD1 CASSQGRTGMGEQFF TGCGCCAGCAGCCAAGGGCGGACAGGGATGGGTGAGCAGTTCTTC
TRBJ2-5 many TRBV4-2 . CASSQGNLALETQYF TGTGCCAGCAGCCAAGGAAATCTAGCCCTAGAGACCCAGTACTTC
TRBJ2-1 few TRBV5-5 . CASSLSGIADEQFF TGTGCCAGCAGCTTGTCCGGCATAGCAGATGAGCAGTTCTTC
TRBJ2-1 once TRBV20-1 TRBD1 CSSRPGQGLYNEQFF TGCAGTTCAAGGCCGGGACAGGGGCTATACAATGAGCAGTTCTTC
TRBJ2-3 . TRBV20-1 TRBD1 CSAELTGGADTQYF TGCAGTGCAGAACTGACAGGGGGCGCAGATACGCAGTATTTT
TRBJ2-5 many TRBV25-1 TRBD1 CASSSPRDRALSETQYF TGTGCCAGCAGTAGCCCCCGGGACAGGGCTTTATCAGAGACCCAGTACTTC
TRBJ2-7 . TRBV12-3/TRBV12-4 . CASRRGRGGYEQYF TGTGCCAGCAGGCGGGGAAGGGGAGGCTACGAGCAGTACTTC
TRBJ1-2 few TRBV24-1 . CATSDNYRDYGYTF TGTGCCACCAGTGATAACTATAGGGACTATGGCTACACCTTC
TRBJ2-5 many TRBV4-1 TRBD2 CASSQYSTSGLQETQYF TGCGCCAGCAGCCAATACTCGACTAGCGGCCTTCAAGAGACCCAGTACTTC
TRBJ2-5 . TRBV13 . CASSLGTRGETQYF TGTGCCAGCAGCTTGGGTACTCGGGGGGAGACCCAGTACTTC
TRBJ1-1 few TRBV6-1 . CASRVTMGTEAFF TGTGCCAGCAGGGTAACCATGGGCACTGAAGCTTTCTTT
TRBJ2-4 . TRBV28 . CASKGLRLLAKNIQYF TGTGCCAGTAAGGGGTTAAGATTACTTGCCAAAAACATTCAGTACTTC
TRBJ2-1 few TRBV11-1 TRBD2 CASRRTSGRLRDYNEQFF TGTGCCAGCAGGAGAACTAGCGGGAGGCTGCGCGATTACAATGAGCAGTTCTTC
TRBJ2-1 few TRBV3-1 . CASSQDRRDWYNEQFF TGTGCCAGCAGCCAAGATAGACGGGACTGGTACAATGAGCAGTTCTTC
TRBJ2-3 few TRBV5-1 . CASSLAPGKSTDTQYF TGCGCCAGCAGCTTGGCCCCAGGAAAGAGCACAGATACGCAGTATTTT
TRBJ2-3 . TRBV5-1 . CASKGSLADTQYF TGCGCCAGCAAGGGTAGCCTCGCAGATACGCAGTATTTT
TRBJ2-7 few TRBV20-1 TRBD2 CSARLALAGAYEQYF TGCAGTGCTAGATTGGCGCTAGCGGGAGCCTACGAGCAGTACTTC
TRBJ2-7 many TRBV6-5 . CASSYGRVGFYEQYF TGTGCCAGCAGTTACGGTAGGGTCGGGTTCTACGAGCAGTACTTC
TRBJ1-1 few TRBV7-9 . CASSLLFRNTEAFF TGTGCCAGCAGCTTATTATTTCGGAACACTGAAGCTTTCTTT
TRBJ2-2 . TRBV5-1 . CASSIVGGELFF TGCGCCAGCAGCATAGTAGGCGGGGAGCTGTTTTTT
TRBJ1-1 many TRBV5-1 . CASSWGGLPNTEAFF TGCGCCAGCAGCTGGGGCGGACTTCCGAACACTGAAGCTTTCTTT